This TCR beta chain is drawn from a study of blood T cell repertoires in COVID-19. Sequencing used immunoSEQ multiplex PCR; TCRdb keeps in-frame clones, though not all of them. Counted here are about 180,000 clones, roughly 87% occurring once; the ten biggest clones make up 1.5% to 2%. V was shortened by 10 bases and J by 3 bases, with 15 bases between the two germline ends. The CDR3 runs to 13 residues. Germline CDR1 SNHLY, CDR2 FYNNEI. The receptor was derived from a woman between 45 and 65 years old with acute or convalescent COVID-19. The sequenced material came from peripheral blood. The V and J genes are TRBV2 and TRBJ1-1, with D possibly TRBD1 on 6 matching bases. The CDR3 sequence: CAILGGGDTEAFF. CDR3 in DNA: TGTGCCATCCTCGGGGGGGGCGACACTGAAGCTTTCTTT.